Below, one TCR beta chain is given with its context. This entry is derived from a study of control samples from healthy donors and cancer patients. V was cut by 0 bases and J by 1 base, with 9 bases left in between. CDR1 is MNHEY, CDR2 SMNVEV, per germline (reference sequence). There are 15 residues in the CDR3. TCRdb's table, derived via immunoSEQ multiplex PCR, lists solely in-frame clones and lacks some. The repertoire holds around 97,000 clones, with roughly 91% as singletons. The gene calls are TRBV27 and TRBJ1-1, with D hard to call. Sequencing was performed on PBMCs. The sequence came from a man aged 60 to 69 with lung cancer. CDR3 sequence: CASSLSPPGNTEAFF. The DNA of the CDR3 is TGTGCCAGCAGTTTATCCCCCCCGGGGAACACTGAAGCTTTCTTT.